Following are 21 T cell receptor beta chains from one sample sequenced in a study of blood T cell repertoires in COVID-19. Sequenced by immunoSEQ multiplex PCR; TCRdb stores in-frame clones only, minus some. The repertoire includes some 150,000 clones, 84% of them detected once, and roughly 4.8% sits in the top ten. Material: peripheral blood. These receptors were collected from a human donor in a cohort sampled during active COVID-19.

This chain joins TRBV19 and TRBJ2-7; a possible D gene is TRBD1 (5 bases). The V and J ends lost 5 bases and 2 bases respectively, with 13 bases between them. CDR1 is LNHDA and CDR2 is SQIVND in the germline V gene (reference sequence). The CDR3 runs to 14 residues. The CDR3 DNA reads as TGTGCCAGTAGTTTCGGAAGGGGAACCTACGAGCAGTACTTC. Its protein is CASSFGRGTYEQYF.

This CDR3 is CASSVLSSTDTQYF. DNA of the CDR3: TGTGCCAGCAGCGTACTTTCCAGCACAGATACGCAGTATTTT. This chain links TRBV9 with TRBJ2-3, with D unresolved. The CDR3 has 14 residues. Looked up from germline, CDR1 is SGDLS and CDR2 is YYNGEE. Trimming stripped 1 base from V and 0 bases from J, with 6 bases between.

The V and J genes are TRBV9 and TRBJ1-2, with 8 positions matching TRBD1. The germline CDR1 and CDR2 sequences are SGDLS and YYNGEE. The CDR3 runs 14 residues. V shed 0 bases, J shed 6 bases, and the junction held 4 bases outside the gene matches. CDR3 sequence (DNA): TGTGCCAGCAGCGTAGCAGGGGGCGTCGATGGCTACACCTTC. Translated, it gives CASSVAGGVDGYTF.

CDR3 protein: CAWSRTGGIRNYGYTF. As DNA, the CDR3 is TGTGCCTGGAGTCGTACAGGGGGCATAAGGAACTATGGCTACACCTTC. The chain links TRBV30 to TRBJ1-2, with 9 bases fitting TRBD1. The length of the CDR3 is 16 residues. With V trimmed by 2 bases and J by 2 bases, 9 bases remained unmatched. Germline-derived CDR1 and CDR2 are GTSNPN and SVGIG (reference sequence). Using reference TRBV30 and TRBJ1-2 for the parts outside the CDR3, the full variable domain is SQTIHQWPATLVQPVGSPLSLECTVEGTSNPNLYWYRQAAGRGLQLLFYSVGIGQISSEVPQNLSASRPQDRQFILSSKKLLLSDSGFYLCAWSRTGGIRNYGYTFGSGTRLTVV.

The chain is built from TRBV11-3 and TRBJ2-3; D not resolved. The CDR3 runs 14 residues. With 1 base removed from V and 6 bases from J, the gap between germline ends came to 11 bases. Germline CDR1 reads SGHNT; CDR2 reads YENEEA. The chain's CDR3 is CASSLGASSDTQYF. The CDR3 nucleotides read TGTGCCAGCAGCTTAGGCGCTTCAAGCGATACGCAGTATTTT.

V gene TRBV5-6 combines with J gene TRBJ2-5; 7 nucleotides match TRBD2. V lost 0 bases and J lost 2; bases outside the gene matches: 1. The CDR3 length is 14 residues. In germline, CDR1 is SGHDT, CDR2 YYEEEE. CDR3 coding DNA: TGTGCCAGCAGCTTGGTCGGGGGGCAAGAGACCCAGTACTTC. This codes for CASSLVGGQETQYF.

The V gene is TRBV4-1, the J gene TRBJ2-5; D unresolved. The CDR3 sequence is 13 residues long. Between the trimmed V and J ends, which lost 4 bases and 4 bases, there was a span of 10 bases. The germline V gene has CDR1 MGHRA and CDR2 YSYEKL. Here the CDR3 reads CASSLLPGETQYF. The CDR3, as DNA: TGCGCCAGCAGCCTACTCCCCGGAGAGACCCAGTACTTC.

The chain combines TRBV6-2 or TRBV6-3 with TRBJ2-2; TRBD2 matches 7 bases. Germline V lookup: CDR1 MNHEY, CDR2 SVGEGT. The trim removed 2 bases at V and 0 bases at J, leaving 0 bases unmatched. CDR3 length equals 15 residues. In nucleotides, the CDR3 is TGTGCCAGCAGTTACCTAGCGGCGAACACCGGGGAGCTGTTTTTT. Protein: CASSYLAANTGELFF.

A few counts support this clone. CDR3 bases: TGTGCCACCTCGGGACATAAGGATGGTGAGCAGTTCTTC. Translated, it gives CATSGHKDGEQFF. The chain carries TRBV2 and TRBJ2-1; possibly TRBD1 for D (6 bases). Germline lookup yields CDR1 SNHLY and CDR2 FYNNEI. V shed 10 bases and J shed 9 bases, with 19 bases lying between them. The CDR3 sequence is 13 residues long.

V usage is TRBV6-6 and J usage is TRBJ2-6, with a weak D call TRBD1 (6 bases). Germline V lookup: CDR1 MNHNY, CDR2 SVGAGI (reference sequence). V dropped 4 bases and J dropped 4 bases, with 14 bases sitting between them. The CDR3 contains 16 residues. The CDR3 reads CASSSSTGPGANVLTF. CDR3 nucleotides: TGTGCCAGCAGTTCAAGTACAGGGCCGGGGGCCAACGTCCTGACTTTC.

CDR3 sequence (DNA): TGTGCCAGTCACATAGACAGGGGCCGGGGCTACACCTTC. It yields the protein CASHIDRGRGYTF. This chain uses TRBV2 with TRBJ1-2; 8 bases map to TRBD1. Germline V gene data show CDR1 as SNHLY and CDR2 as FYNNEI. Germline trimming cut 9 bases from V and 8 bases from J; bases unmatched to any gene: 11. The CDR3 runs to 13 residues.

The chain has TRBV5-4 and TRBJ2-3, with no clear D. Germline lookup yields CDR1 SGHNT and CDR2 YYREEE (reference sequence). V shed 4 bases and J shed 2 bases, with 8 bases lying between them. This CDR3 has 13 residues. DNA of the CDR3: TGTGCCAGCAGCACTCACGACACAGATACGCAGTATTTT. This sequence encodes CASSTHDTDTQYF.

The gene calls are TRBV27 and TRBJ2-2, with D possibly TRBD2 on 6 matching bases. Germline V gene sequence: CDR1 MNHEY, CDR2 SMNVEV (reference sequence). The V end was cut by 2 bases, the J end by 0 bases, with 13 bases between. CDR3 length: 17 amino acids. Here the CDR3 DNA reads TGTGCCAGCAGTTTAACTCGGGGGACGGCGAACACCGGGGAGCTGTTTTTT. Encoded protein: CASSLTRGTANTGELFF.

The V call is TRBV30, the J call TRBJ1-5, with a weak D call TRBD1 (6 bases). Trimming took off 3 bases at V and 5 bases at J, with 14 bases between the two ends. The CDR3 spans 14 residues. Germline CDR1 is GTSNPN and CDR2 is SVGIG (reference sequence). CDR3 bases: TGTGCCTGGAGCGCCGGGGGGGGCCATCAGCCCCAGCATTTT. Translation gives CAWSAGGGHQPQHF.

The V gene is TRBV2, the J gene TRBJ1-2, with D tentatively TRBD1 (5 bases). The V end was cut by 6 bases, the J end by 4 bases, with 15 bases between. CDR3 length: 14 amino acids. The germline V gene encodes CDR1 SNHLY and CDR2 FYNNEI. The CDR3 region is CASRTVSQAYGYTF. The CDR3 DNA is TGTGCCAGCAGGACAGTGTCCCAGGCCTATGGCTACACCTTC.

V usage is TRBV3-1 (or the pseudogene TRBV3-2) and J usage is TRBJ2-4; maybe TRBD1 (6 bases). This CDR3 has 15 amino acids. CDR1 is LGHDT and CDR2 is YNNKEL in the germline V gene (reference sequence). Trimming took 2 bases from V and 3 from J, leaving 11 bases between them. The CDR3 sequence: CASSQQGISKNIQYF. As DNA, the CDR3 is TGTGCCAGCAGCCAACAGGGGATTAGCAAAAACATTCAGTACTTC.

The chain employs TRBV14 and TRBJ2-7; 8 bases map to TRBD1. J lost 4 bases, V lost 4 bases, and 9 bases had no gene match. This CDR3 has 15 residues. Germline V gives CDR1 SGHDN, CDR2 FVKESK. The CDR3 DNA reads as TGTGCCAGCAGCCCCCGGACAGGGAATATTTACGAGCAGTACTTC. It codes for CASSPRTGNIYEQYF.

The rearrangement uses TRBV7-2 and TRBJ2-3; 7 bases agree with TRBD2. This CDR3 has 16 amino acids. V lost 4 bases, J lost 1 base, and 8 bases stayed unmatched. CDR1 and CDR2 from the germline V gene are SGHTA and FQGNSA. The CDR3 bases are TGTGCCAGCAGCTCGACCCAAAGCGGGGGCACAGATACGCAGTATTTT. This translates into CASSSTQSGGTDTQYF.

The CDR3 region is CASSGTSGGYEQYF. The CDR3 DNA reads TGTGCCAGCAGTGGAACTAGCGGGGGGTACGAGCAGTACTTC. This chain joins TRBV6-2 or TRBV6-3 and TRBJ2-7, with 12 positions matching TRBD2. Per germline, CDR1 MNHEY and CDR2 SVGEGT. The junction had 3 bases not matched to a gene; V was cut back by 5 bases and J by 4 bases. The CDR3 loop spans 14 amino acids.

This clone was seen ten or more times. The chain recombines TRBV7-3 with TRBJ2-1, with 16 bases lining up with TRBD2. V gave up 5 bases and J gave up 9 bases; unmatched junction bases: 13. CDR1 is SGHTA and CDR2 is FQGTGA in the germline V gene. This CDR3 is built from 18 residues. Written as DNA, the CDR3 is TGTGCCAGCAGCCGTCCCGGGACTAGCGGGAGGGCCACAAGTGAGCAGTTCTTC. It codes for CASSRPGTSGRATSEQFF.

CDR3 sequence: CASTGLAGGKDEQYF. CDR3 nucleotide sequence: TGTGCCAGCACAGGACTAGCGGGGGGTAAGGACGAGCAGTACTTC. The chain employs TRBV7-8 and TRBJ2-7, with TRBD2 identical over 14 bases. V gave up 7 bases and J gave up 5 bases; unmatched junction bases: 7. This CDR3 contains 15 residues. The germline V gene encodes CDR1 SGHVS and CDR2 FQNEAQ.